These 8 T cell receptor beta chains came from one sample sequenced in a study of shared clonotypes between healthy human individuals. Sequencing was performed with immunoSEQ multiplex PCR; in TCRdb, only in-frame clones are kept and a portion is missing. The table records roughly 1,100,000 clones, roughly 80% of them present only once. Specimen: memory CD4+ T cells sorted from blood. Described subset: CD45RA-negative fraction. The receptors come from a man aged 18 to 30 in good health.

The V and J genes are TRBV18 and TRBJ1-2, with 10 bases identical to TRBD1. The germline CDR1 and CDR2 sequences are KGHSH and LQKENI. Germline trimming cut 7 bases from V and 10 bases from J; bases unmatched to any gene: 6. This CDR3 is 12 amino acids long. CDR3 coding DNA: TGTGCCAGCTACGGACAGGGGGTTGACTACACCTTC. Protein product: CASYGQGVDYTF.

A note on this clone: Being one base from a much bigger clone, this may be a read error. This sample also contains other DNA sequences that code for the same CDR3. V is TRBV2 and J is TRBJ2-2; D is unresolved. Germline loops: CDR1 SNHLY, CDR2 FYNNEI. Trimming took off 5 bases at V and 1 base at J, with 2 bases between the two ends. The CDR3 extends over 12 amino acids. CDR3 region: CASSQNTGELFF. The CDR3 bases are TGTGCCAGCAGTCAGAACACCGGGGAGCTGTTTTTT.

This rearrangement joins TRBV5-1 to TRBJ2-1; 7 bases align to TRBD1. The J segment lost 5 bases and the V segment lost 1 base, leaving 3 bases of the junction unmatched. Germline V CDR1 and CDR2: SGHRS, YFSETQ. CDR3 length: 14 amino acids. The CDR3 sequence: CASSLITGDNEQFF. In nucleotides, the CDR3 is TGCGCCAGCAGCTTGATCACAGGGGACAATGAGCAGTTCTTC.

This clone was counted a few times. The chain is built from TRBV27 and TRBJ1-2; TRBD1 is a possible D gene (5 bases). The CDR3 has 14 amino acids. Between the trimmed V and J ends, which lost 2 bases and 2 bases, there was a span of 9 bases. Germline V gene sequence: CDR1 MNHEY, CDR2 SMNVEV (reference sequence). The CDR3 protein is CASSLRGRNYGYTF. The CDR3 nucleotides are TGTGCCAGCAGTTTAAGGGGACGAAACTATGGCTACACCTTC.

The chain links TRBV4-3 to TRBJ2-1; D is possibly TRBD1 or TRBD2 (5 bases each). This CDR3 comprises 14 residues. Trimming left V 0 bases short and J 7 bases short, with 10 bases between. Germline V gene lookup returns CDR1 LGHNA and CDR2 YSLEER. Written as DNA, the CDR3 is TGCGCCAGCAGCCAAGAGACGGGGCAAAATGAGCAGTTCTTC. Protein sequence: CASSQETGQNEQFF.

CDR3 residues: CASSQREYGYTF. The CDR3 region has the DNA TGTGCCAGCAGCCAACGGGAATATGGCTACACCTTC. The chain recombines TRBV2 with TRBJ1-2; the D is unclear. V was shortened by 6 bases and J by 5 bases, with 10 bases between the two germline ends. CDR1 is SNHLY and CDR2 is FYNNEI in the germline V gene. CDR3 length: 12 residues.

The chain employs TRBV7-2 and TRBJ2-4; maybe TRBD2 (6 bases). The CDR3 spans 17 residues. The V end lost 1 base, the J end lost 6 bases, and 19 bases lay between the germline ends. In germline, CDR1 is SGHTA, CDR2 FQGNSA. In DNA, the CDR3 is TGTGCCAGCAGCTTAGTTGACCAGCGGGCGGTTCGAAACATTCAGTACTTC. As protein: CASSLVDQRAVRNIQYF. The entire variable domain, with the rest obtained from reference TRBV7-2 and TRBJ2-4, is as follows: GAGVSQSPSNKVTEKGKDVELRCDPISGHTALYWYRQSLGQGLEFLIYFQGNSAPDKSGLPSDRFSAERTGGSVSTLTIQRTQQEDSAVYLCASSLVDQRAVRNIQYFGAGTRLSVL.

A few counts support this clone. The rearrangement uses TRBV6-1 and TRBJ1-1; no clear D gene. There are 13 residues in the CDR3. The germline V gene has CDR1 MNHNS and CDR2 SASEGT. Trimming stripped 5 bases from V and 1 base from J, with 8 bases between. The CDR3 reads CASSSPKNTEAFF. CDR3 bases: TGTGCCAGCAGTAGCCCAAAGAACACTGAAGCTTTCTTT.